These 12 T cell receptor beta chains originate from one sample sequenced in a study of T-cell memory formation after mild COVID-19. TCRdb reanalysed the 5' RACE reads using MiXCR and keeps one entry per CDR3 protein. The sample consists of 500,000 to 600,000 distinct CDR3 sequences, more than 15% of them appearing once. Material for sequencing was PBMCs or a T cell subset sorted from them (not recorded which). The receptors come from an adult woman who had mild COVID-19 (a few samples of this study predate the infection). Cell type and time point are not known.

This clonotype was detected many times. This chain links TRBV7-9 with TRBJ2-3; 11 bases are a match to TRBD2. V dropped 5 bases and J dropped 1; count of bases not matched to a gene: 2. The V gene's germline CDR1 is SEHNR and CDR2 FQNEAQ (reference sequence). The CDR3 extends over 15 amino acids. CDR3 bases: TGTGCCAGCAGCCTGACTAGCGGGGGCACAGATACGCAGTATTTT. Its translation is CASSLTSGGTDTQYF.

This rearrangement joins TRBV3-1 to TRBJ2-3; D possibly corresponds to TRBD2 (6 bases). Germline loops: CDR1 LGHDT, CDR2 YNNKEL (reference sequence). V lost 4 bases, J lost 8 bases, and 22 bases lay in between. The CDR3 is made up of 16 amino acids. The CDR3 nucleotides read TGTGCCAGCAGCCTCACTCCGAGGGGCGGAGGGGTTACGCAGTATTTT. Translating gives CASSLTPRGGGVTQYF.

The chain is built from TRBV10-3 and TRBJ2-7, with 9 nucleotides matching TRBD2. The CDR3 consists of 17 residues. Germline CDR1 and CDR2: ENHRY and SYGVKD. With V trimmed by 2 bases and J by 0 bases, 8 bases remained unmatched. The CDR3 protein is CAISEPGYSGSSYEQYF. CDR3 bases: TGTGCCATCAGTGAGCCCGGGTATAGCGGGAGCTCCTACGAGCAGTACTTC.

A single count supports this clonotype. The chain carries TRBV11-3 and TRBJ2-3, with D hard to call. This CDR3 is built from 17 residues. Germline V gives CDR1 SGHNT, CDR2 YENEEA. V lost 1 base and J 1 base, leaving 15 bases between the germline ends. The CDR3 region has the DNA TGTGCCAGCAGCTTAGGAGGCGGCTATGCTCGCACAGATACGCAGTATTTT. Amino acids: CASSLGGGYARTDTQYF. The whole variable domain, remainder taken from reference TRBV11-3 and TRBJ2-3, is EAGVVQSPRYKIIEKKQPVAFWCNPISGHNTLYWYLQNLGQGPELLIRYENEEAVDDSQLPKDRFSAERLKGVDSTLKIQPAELGDSAVYLCASSLGGGYARTDTQYFGPGTRLTVL.

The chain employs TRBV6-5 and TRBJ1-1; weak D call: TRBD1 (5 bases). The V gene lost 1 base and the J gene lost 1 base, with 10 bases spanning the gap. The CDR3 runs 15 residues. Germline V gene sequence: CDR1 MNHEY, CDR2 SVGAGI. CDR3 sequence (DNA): TGTGCCAGCAGTTACTTGAAGGGACGGAACACTGAAGCTTTCTTT. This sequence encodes CASSYLKGRNTEAFF.

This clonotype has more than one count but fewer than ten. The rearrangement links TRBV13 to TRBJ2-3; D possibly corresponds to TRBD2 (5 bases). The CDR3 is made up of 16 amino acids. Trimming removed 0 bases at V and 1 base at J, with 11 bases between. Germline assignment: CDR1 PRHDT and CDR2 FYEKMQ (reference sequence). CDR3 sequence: CASSLGLTRRTDTQYF. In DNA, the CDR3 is TGTGCCAGCAGCTTAGGACTTACTAGACGCACAGATACGCAGTATTTT.

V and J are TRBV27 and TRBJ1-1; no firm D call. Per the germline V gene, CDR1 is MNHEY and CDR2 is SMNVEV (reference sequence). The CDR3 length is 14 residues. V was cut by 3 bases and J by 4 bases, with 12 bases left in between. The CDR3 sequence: CASSFRMKPTEAFF. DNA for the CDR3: TGTGCCAGCAGTTTTCGAATGAAGCCCACTGAAGCTTTCTTT.

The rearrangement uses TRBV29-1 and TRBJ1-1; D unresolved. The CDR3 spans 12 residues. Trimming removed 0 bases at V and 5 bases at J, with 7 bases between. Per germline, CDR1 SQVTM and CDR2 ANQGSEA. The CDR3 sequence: CSVEERRTEAFF. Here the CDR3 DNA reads TGCAGCGTTGAAGAACGTAGAACTGAAGCTTTCTTT.

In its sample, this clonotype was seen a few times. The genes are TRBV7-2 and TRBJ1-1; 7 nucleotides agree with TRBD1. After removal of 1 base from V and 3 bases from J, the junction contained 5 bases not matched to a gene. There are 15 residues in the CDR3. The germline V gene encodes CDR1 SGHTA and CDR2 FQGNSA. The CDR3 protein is CASSLEAGGHTEAFF. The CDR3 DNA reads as TGTGCCAGCAGCTTAGAAGCAGGGGGGCACACTGAAGCTTTCTTT. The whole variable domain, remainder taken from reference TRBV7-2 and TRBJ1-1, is GAGVSQSPSNKVTEKGKDVELRCDPISGHTALYWYRQSLGQGLEFLIYFQGNSAPDKSGLPSDRFSAERTGGSVSTLTIQRTQQEDSAVYLCASSLEAGGHTEAFFGQGTRLTVV.

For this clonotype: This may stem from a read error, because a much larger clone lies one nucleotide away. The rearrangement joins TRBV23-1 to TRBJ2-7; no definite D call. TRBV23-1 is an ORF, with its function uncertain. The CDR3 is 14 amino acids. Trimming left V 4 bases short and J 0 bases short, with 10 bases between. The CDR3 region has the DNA TGCGCCAGCAGTCTGTTCAGACACTCCTACGAGCAGTACTTC. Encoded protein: CASSLFRHSYEQYF.

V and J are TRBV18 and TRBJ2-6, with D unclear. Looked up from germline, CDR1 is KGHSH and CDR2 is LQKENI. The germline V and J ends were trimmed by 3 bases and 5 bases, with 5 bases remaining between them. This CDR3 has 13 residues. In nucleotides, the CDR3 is TGTGCCAGCTCACCGGAAAGGGCCAACGTCCTGACTTTC. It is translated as CASSPERANVLTF.

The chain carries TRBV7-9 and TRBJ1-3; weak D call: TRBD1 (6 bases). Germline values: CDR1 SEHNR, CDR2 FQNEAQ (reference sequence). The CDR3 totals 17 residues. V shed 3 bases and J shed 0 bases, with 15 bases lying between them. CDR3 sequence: CASSFYTDSSSGNTIYF. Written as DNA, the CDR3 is TGTGCCAGCAGCTTCTATACGGACAGCAGCTCTGGAAACACCATATATTTT.